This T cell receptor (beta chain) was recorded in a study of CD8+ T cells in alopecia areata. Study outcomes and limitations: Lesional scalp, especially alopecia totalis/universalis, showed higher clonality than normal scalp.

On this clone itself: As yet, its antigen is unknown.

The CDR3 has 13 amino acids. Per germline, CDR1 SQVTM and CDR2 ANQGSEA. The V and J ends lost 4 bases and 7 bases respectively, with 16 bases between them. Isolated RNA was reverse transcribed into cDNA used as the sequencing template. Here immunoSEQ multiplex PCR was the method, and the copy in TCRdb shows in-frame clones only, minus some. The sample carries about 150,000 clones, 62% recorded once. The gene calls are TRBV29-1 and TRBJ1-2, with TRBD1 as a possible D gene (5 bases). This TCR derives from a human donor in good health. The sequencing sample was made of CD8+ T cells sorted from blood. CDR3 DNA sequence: TGCAGCGTTGGTGCAGGGTCCTTGGGTGGCTACACCTTC. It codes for CSVGAGSLGGYTF.